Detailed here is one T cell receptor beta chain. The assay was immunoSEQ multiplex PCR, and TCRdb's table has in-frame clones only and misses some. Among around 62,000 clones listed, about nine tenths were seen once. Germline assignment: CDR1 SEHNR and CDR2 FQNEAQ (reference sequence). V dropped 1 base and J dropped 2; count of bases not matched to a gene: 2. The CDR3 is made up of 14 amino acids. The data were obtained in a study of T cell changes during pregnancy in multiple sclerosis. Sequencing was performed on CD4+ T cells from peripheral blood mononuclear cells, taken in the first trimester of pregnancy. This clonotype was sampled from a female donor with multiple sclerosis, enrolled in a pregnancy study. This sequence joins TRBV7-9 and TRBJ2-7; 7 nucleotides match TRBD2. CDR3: CASSLDGGAYEQYF. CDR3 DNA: TGTGCCAGCAGCTTAGATGGGGGGGCCTACGAGCAGTACTTC. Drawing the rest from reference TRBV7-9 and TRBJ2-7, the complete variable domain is DTGVSQNPRHKITKRGQNVTFRCDPISEHNRLYWYRQTLGQGPEFLTYFQNEAQLEKSRLLSDRFSAERPKGSFSTLEIQRTEQGDSAMYLCASSLDGGAYEQYFGPGTRLTVT.